This T cell receptor (beta chain) is from a study of CD8 T cells in ankylosing spondylitis. Only a few counts were recorded for this clonotype. Its target is unknown. TCRdb reprocessed the 5' RACE reads with MiXCR, giving one entry per CDR3 protein. In the table there are 800,000 to 900,000 distinct CDR3 sequences, 10% to 15% of which are singletons. This CDR3 contains 14 residues. V lost 5 bases, J lost 4 bases, and 8 bases stayed unmatched. Germline V lookup: CDR1 SGHRS, CDR2 YFSETQ. Findings and limits, study-wide: There was a TCR beta motif, made of eight highly homologous variants, that appeared characteristic of ankylosing spondylitis blood.

The chain joins TRBV5-1 to TRBJ2-5, with 7 positions matching TRBD2. The sequenced sample was blood, either unsorted or a sorted T cell fraction (not recorded which). This receptor was obtained from a male donor with ankylosing spondylitis. CDR3 sequence reads: CASSPAGARETQYF. The CDR3, as DNA: TGCGCCAGCAGTCCGGCGGGAGCCAGAGAGACCCAGTACTTC. The variable domain in full, completed from reference TRBV5-1 and TRBJ2-5, reads KAGVTQTPRYLIKTRGQQVTLSCSPISGHRSVSWYQQTPGQGLQFLFEYFSETQRNKGNFPGRFSGRQFSNSRSEMNVSTLELGDSALYLCASSPAGARETQYFGPGTRLLVL.